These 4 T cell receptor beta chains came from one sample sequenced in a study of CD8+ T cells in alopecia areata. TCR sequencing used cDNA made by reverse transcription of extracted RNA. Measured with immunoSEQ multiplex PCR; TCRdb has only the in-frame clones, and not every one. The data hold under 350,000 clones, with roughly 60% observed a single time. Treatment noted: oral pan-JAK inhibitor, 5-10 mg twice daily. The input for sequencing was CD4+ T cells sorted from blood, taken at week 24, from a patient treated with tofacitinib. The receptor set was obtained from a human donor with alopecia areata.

Written as DNA, the CDR3 is TGTGCCAGCAGTGAATCGGTGTTGATGCCTGAAGCTTTCTTT. This encodes CASSESVLMPEAFF. V and J are TRBV25-1 and TRBJ1-1, with D unresolved. CDR3 length: 14 residues. The ends were cut back, 1 base at V and 6 bases at J, with 12 bases in the middle. CDR1 is MGHDK, CDR2 SYGVNS, per germline.

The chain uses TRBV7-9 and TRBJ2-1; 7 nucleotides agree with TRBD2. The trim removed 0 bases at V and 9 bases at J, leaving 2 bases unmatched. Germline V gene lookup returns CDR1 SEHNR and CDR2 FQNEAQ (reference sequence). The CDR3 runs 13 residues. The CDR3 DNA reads TGTGCCAGCAGCTTAGCGGGGGGGAGTGAGCAGTTCTTC. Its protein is CASSLAGGSEQFF.

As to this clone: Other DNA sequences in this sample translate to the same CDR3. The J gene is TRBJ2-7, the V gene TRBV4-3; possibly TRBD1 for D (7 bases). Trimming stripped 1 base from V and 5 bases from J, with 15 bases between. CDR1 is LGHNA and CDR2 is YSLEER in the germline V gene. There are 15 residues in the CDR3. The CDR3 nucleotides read TGCGCCAGCAGCCAAGGGGGAACAGGGGAGGACGAGCAGTACTTC. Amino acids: CASSQGGTGEDEQYF.

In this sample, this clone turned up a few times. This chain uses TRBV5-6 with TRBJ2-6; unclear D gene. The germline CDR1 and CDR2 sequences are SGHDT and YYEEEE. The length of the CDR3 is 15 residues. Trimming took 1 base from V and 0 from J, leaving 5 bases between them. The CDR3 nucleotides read TGTGCCAGCAGCTTGTATCGCTCTGGGGCCAACGTCCTGACTTTC. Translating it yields CASSLYRSGANVLTF. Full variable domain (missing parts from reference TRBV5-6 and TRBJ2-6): DAGVTQSPTHLIKTRGQQVTLRCSPKSGHDTVSWYQQALGQGPQFIFQYYEEEERQRGNFPDRFSGHQFPNYSSELNVNALLLGDSALYLCASSLYRSGANVLTFGAGSRLTVL.